This T cell receptor beta chain was observed in a study of technical replicates of blood from a handful of donors. Measured with immunoSEQ multiplex PCR; TCRdb has only the in-frame clones, and not every one. This repertoire shows tens of thousands of clones, approximately 92% found once; its top ten account for approximately 4%. Trimming cost V 3 bases and J 4 bases, with 12 bases left between them. The CDR3 runs 15 residues. Germline CDR1 SGHTA, CDR2 FQGTGA. Specimen: PBMCs. The rearrangement links TRBV7-3 to TRBJ2-2; maybe TRBD1 (6 bases). The TCR comes from a human donor in good health. Some clones in this sample may be carry-over from other donors' samples. CDR3 loop: CASSFQGKRTGELFF. CDR3 nucleotides: TGTGCCAGCAGCTTCCAGGGGAAACGCACCGGGGAGCTGTTTTTT.